This TCR beta chain was found in a study of siplizumab effects on memory and regulatory T cells. Overall study results and limits: Apparently key alloresponse contributors, naive T cells also seemed more diverse than memory cells. Significantly reduced by siplizumab was the cumulative frequency of alloreactive sequences, namely those traceable to unstimulated CD4+ memory cells.

In the case of this clone: Its target is unknown.

Assays examined 95,000 to 100,000 TCR templates per sample. Profiling relied on immunoSEQ multiplex PCR, and the TCRdb table lists in-frame clones only, not all of them. The sample records about 110,000 clones, around 90% being singletons. This TCR came from a human donor in good health. The sequenced sample was Tregs sorted from blood.

DNA for the CDR3: TGTGCCAGTTCTAGGAGAGGCCGAACCGGGGAGCTGTTTTTT. It encodes CASSRRGRTGELFF. The chain uses TRBV7-3 and TRBJ2-2; D is uncertain. The CDR3 runs to 14 residues. Trimming removed 9 bases at V and 5 bases at J, with 16 bases between. The germline gives CDR1 SGHTA, CDR2 FQGTGA.